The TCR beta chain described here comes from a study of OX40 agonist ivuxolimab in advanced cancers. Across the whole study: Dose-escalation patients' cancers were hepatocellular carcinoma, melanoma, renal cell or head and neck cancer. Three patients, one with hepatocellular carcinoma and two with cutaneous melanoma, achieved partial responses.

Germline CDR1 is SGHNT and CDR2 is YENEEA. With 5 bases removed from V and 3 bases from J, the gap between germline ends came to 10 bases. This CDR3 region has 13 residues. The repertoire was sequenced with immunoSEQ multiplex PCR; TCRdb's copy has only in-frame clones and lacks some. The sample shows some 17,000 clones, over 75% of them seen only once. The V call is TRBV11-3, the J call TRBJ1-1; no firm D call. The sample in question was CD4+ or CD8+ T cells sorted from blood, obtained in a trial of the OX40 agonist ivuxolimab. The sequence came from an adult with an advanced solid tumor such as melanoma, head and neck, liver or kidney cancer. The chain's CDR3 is CASSPKRDTEAFF. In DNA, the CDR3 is TGTGCCAGCAGCCCCAAGCGGGACACTGAAGCTTTCTTT.